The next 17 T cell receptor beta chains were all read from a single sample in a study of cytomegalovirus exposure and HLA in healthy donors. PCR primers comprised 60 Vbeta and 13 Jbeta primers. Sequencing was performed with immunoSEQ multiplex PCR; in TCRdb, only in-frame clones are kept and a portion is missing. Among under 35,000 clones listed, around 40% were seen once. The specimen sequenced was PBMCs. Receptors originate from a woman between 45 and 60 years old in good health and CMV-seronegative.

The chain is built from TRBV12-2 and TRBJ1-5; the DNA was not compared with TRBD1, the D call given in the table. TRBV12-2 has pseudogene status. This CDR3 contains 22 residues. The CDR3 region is CASRFRRRYPDRGLFGNQPQHF. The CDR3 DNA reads TGTGCAAGTCGCTTCCGCCGCCGTTACCCTGACAGGGGGCTTTTTGGCAATCAGCCCCAGCATTTT.

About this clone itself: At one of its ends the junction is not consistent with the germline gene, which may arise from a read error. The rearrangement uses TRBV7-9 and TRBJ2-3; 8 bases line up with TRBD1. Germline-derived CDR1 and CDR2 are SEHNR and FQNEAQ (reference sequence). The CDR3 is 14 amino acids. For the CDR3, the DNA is TGTGCCGGCAGCGGACAGGGTAGCACAGATACGCAGTATTTT. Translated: CAGSGQGSTDTQYF.

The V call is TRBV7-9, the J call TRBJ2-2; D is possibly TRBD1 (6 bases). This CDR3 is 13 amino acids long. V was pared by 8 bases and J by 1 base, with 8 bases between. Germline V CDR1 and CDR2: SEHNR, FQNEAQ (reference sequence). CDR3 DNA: TGTGCCAGCCAGACAGGGAACACCGGGGAGCTGTTTTTT. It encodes CASQTGNTGELFF. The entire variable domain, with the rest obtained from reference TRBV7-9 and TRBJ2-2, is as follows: DTGVSQNPRHKITKRGQNVTFRCDPISEHNRLYWYRQTLGQGPEFLTYFQNEAQLEKSRLLSDRFSAERPKGSFSTLEIQRTEQGDSAMYLCASQTGNTGELFFGEGSRLTVL.

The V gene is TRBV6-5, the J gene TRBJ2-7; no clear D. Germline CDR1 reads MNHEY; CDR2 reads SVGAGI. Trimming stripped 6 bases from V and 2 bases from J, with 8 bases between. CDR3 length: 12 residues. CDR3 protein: CASRARPYEQYF. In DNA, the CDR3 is TGTGCCAGCAGAGCGCGACCCTACGAGCAGTACTTC.

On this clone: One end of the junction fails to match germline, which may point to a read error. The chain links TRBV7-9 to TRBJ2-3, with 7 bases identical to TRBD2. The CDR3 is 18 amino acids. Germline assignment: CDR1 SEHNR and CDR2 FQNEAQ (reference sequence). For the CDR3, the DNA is TGTGCCAGCAGCCAGGCCCATGGGAGCGGGATTAAAGCAGATGCGCAGTATTTT. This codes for CASSQAHGSGIKADAQYF.

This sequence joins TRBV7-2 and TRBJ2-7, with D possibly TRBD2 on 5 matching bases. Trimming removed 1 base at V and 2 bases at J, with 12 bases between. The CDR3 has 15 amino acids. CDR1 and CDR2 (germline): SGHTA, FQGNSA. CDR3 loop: CASSLGIGGAYEQYF. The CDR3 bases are TGTGCCAGCAGCTTAGGGATCGGAGGCGCCTACGAGCAGTACTTC.

The CDR3 coding sequence is TGTGCCAGCAGTTCGTCGGGACAGGGTGGCAATGAGCAGTTCTTC. Translated, it gives CASSSSGQGGNEQFF. The chain links TRBV6-6 to TRBJ2-1; 9 bases are shared with TRBD1. V was clipped by 4 bases and J by 6 bases; unmatched bases: 7. Germline loops: CDR1 MNHNY, CDR2 SVGAGI (reference sequence). The CDR3 loop spans 15 amino acids.

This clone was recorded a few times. CDR3 in amino acids: CAWSPFGQGRNTEAFF. CDR3 sequence (DNA): TGTGCCTGGAGCCCTTTCGGACAGGGTAGAAACACTGAAGCTTTCTTT. The gene calls are TRBV30 and TRBJ1-1, with 8 positions matching TRBD1. Germline CDR1 GTSNPN, CDR2 SVGIG (reference sequence). The CDR3 contains 16 residues. The trim removed 3 bases at V and 2 bases at J, leaving 11 bases unmatched.

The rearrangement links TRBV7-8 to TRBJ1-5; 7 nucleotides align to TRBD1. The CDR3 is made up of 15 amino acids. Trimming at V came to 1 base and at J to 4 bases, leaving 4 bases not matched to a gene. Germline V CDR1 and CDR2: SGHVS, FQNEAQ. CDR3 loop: CASSLGGQLNQPQHF. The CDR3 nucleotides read TGTGCCAGCAGCTTAGGGGGACAGCTAAATCAGCCCCAGCATTTT. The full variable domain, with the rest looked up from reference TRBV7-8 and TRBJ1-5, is GAGVSQSPRYKVAKRGQDVALRCDPISGHVSLFWYQQALGQGPEFLTYFQNEAQLDKSGLPSDRFFAERPEGSVSTLKIQRTQQEDSAVYLCASSLGGQLNQPQHFGDGTRLSIL.

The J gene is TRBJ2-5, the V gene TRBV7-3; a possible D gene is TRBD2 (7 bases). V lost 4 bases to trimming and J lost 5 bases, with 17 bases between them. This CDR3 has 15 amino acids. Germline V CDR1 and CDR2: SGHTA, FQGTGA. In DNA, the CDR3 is TGTGCCAGCAGCTGGTCCGCGGGGGCGGCGGAGACCCAGTACTTC. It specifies CASSWSAGAAETQYF. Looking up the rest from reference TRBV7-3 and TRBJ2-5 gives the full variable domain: GAGVSQTPSNKVTEKGKYVELRCDPISGHTALYWYRQSLGQGPEFLIYFQGTGAADDSGLPNDRFFAVRPEGSVSTLKIQRTERGDSAVYLCASSWSAGAAETQYFGPGTRLLVL.

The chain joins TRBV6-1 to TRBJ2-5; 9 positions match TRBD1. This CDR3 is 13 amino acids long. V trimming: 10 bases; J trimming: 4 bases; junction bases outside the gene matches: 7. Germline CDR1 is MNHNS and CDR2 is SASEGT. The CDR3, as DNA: TGTGCCAATTCCCGGGACAGGGTAGAGACCCAGTACTTC. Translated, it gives CANSRDRVETQYF.

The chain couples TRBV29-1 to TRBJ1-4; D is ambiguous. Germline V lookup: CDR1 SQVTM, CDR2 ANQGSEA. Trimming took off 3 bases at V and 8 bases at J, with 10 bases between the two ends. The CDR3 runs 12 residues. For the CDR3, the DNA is TGCAGCGTTGAGGAGGCAGACGAAAAACTGTTTTTT. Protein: CSVEEADEKLFF.

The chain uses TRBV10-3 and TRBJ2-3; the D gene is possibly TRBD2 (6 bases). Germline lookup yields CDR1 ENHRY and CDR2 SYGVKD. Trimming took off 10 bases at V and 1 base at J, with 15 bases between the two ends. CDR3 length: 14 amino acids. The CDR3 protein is CATGDGGGTDTQYF. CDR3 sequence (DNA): TGTGCCACCGGGGACGGGGGAGGCACAGATACGCAGTATTTT.

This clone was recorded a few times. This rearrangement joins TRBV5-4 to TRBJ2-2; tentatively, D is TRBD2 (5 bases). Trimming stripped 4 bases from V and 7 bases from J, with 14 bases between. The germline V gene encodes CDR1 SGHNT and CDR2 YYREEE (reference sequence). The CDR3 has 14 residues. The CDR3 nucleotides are TGTGCCAGCAGCCCCGGAATTGCGGGCGGGGAGCTGTTTTTT. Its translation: CASSPGIAGGELFF. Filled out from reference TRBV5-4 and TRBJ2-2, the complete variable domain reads ETGVTQSPTHLIKTRGQQVTLRCSSQSGHNTVSWYQQALGQGPQFIFQYYREEENGRGNFPPRFSGLQFPNYSSELNVNALELDDSALYLCASSPGIAGGELFFGEGSRLTVL.

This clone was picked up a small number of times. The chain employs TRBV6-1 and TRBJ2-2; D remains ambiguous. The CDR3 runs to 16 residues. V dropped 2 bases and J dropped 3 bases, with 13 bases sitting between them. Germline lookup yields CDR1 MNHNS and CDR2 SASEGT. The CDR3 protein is CASSERLPVHTGELFF. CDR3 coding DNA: TGTGCCAGCAGTGAACGTCTACCGGTGCACACCGGGGAGCTGTTTTTT.

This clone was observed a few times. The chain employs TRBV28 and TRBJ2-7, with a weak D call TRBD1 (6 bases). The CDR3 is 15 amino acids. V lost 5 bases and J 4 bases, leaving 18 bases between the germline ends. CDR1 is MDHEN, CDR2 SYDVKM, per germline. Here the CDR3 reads CASSPPRGPPYEQYF. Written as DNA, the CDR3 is TGTGCCAGCAGTCCCCCCAGGGGTCCTCCTTACGAGCAGTACTTC.

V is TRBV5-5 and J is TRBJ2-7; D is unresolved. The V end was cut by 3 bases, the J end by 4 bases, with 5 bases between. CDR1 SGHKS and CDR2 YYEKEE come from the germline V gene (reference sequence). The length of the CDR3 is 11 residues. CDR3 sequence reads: CASSSVYEQYF. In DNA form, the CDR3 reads TGTGCCAGCAGCTCAGTTTACGAGCAGTACTTC.